This note documents a single T cell receptor (beta chain) sequence. This sample was included in a study of blood T cell repertoires in COVID-19. As for the study in general: COVID-19 samples collected from the United States, Italy and Spain covered acute and convalescent phases. Nucleic acid was either cDNA or gDNA, and it came from T cells, B-cell-depleted T cells, or PBMCs.

There are 12 residues in the CDR3. With 10 bases clipped from V and 5 bases from J, the junction kept 5 bases outside the gene matches. Method: immunoSEQ multiplex PCR; TCRdb's copy keeps in-frame clones and lacks some. The sample yields about 200,000 clones, 80% seen once. Those enrolled, adults aged roughly 18 to 90 years, came from some 23 US areas. Cohort placement rested on clinical history that participants reported themselves. This chain joins TRBV12-3 or TRBV12-4 and TRBJ1-2; 9 bases are a match to TRBD1. Sequencing used PBMCs or T cells enriched from blood (not recorded which). This receptor was identified in a woman aged 40 to 50 with acute COVID-19. For the CDR3, the DNA is TGTGCCAACGGGGACAGGGCTTATGGCTACACCTTC. Its translation is CANGDRAYGYTF.